The T cell receptor (beta chain) under discussion was sequenced for a study of blood T cell repertoires in COVID-19. On the study more broadly: PBMCs, B-cell-depleted T cells, or T cells were the source of the cDNA or gDNA that made up the material.

Germline CDR1 SGHKS, CDR2 YYEKEE (reference sequence). V dropped 0 bases and J dropped 3 bases, with 10 bases sitting between them. The CDR3 spans 14 residues. Per the original methods: Estimates of nucleated cell counts were drawn from the amplification of reference gene primers. Clones were read by immunoSEQ multiplex PCR, and TCRdb kept only the in-frame ones, dropping some. V and J calls and clone size are those listed in that table; D and trimming were worked out from the DNA. In the table there are a few hundred thousand clones, approximately 90% of which are singletons. The V call is TRBV5-5, the J call TRBJ2-7; D gene uncertain. This receptor was obtained from a woman in her 30s who had recovered from COVID-19. The material sequenced was peripheral blood. CDR3 protein: CASSLVPKLYEQYF. In DNA, the CDR3 is TGTGCCAGCAGCTTGGTACCTAAGCTCTACGAGCAGTACTTC.